These 3 T cell receptor beta chains were sequenced from one sample in a study of shared clonotypes between healthy human individuals. This table comes from immunoSEQ multiplex PCR, and its TCRdb copy is limited to in-frame clones, with some not included. The sample carries a few hundred thousand clones, around 86% recorded once. Sequencing input: memory CD8+ T cells sorted from blood. The subset: CD45RO+ cells pooled with CCR7-negative TemRA cells. The receptors stem from a man aged 18 to 29 in good health.

The chain links TRBV28 to TRBJ1-3, with unresolved D. The CDR3 sequence is 17 residues long. Germline V gives CDR1 MDHEN, CDR2 SYDVKM. Trimming took 3 bases from V and 0 from J, leaving 15 bases between them. The CDR3 is CASSFVSGWGSGNTIYF. CDR3 in DNA: TGTGCCAGCAGTTTTGTCTCGGGCTGGGGCTCTGGAAACACCATATATTTT.

This clone has just a few counts. The chain carries TRBV27 and TRBJ2-1; D possibly corresponds to TRBD1 (6 bases). This CDR3 has 15 residues. V shed 6 bases and J shed 1 base, with 13 bases lying between them. Germline V gene lookup returns CDR1 MNHEY and CDR2 SMNVEV (reference sequence). CDR3: CASRVGGTSYNEQFF. The DNA for the CDR3 is TGTGCCAGCAGGGTAGGGGGTACGTCCTACAATGAGCAGTTCTTC.

The genes are TRBV6-1 and TRBJ1-2; 9 nucleotides match TRBD1. Looked up from germline, CDR1 is MNHNS and CDR2 is SASEGT. The V and J ends lost 6 bases and 5 bases, in that order; junction bases with no gene match: 10. The CDR3 totals 15 residues. The CDR3 loop is CASRVGQGIGYGYTF. For the CDR3, the DNA is TGTGCCAGCAGAGTGGGACAGGGCATAGGGTATGGCTACACCTTC.